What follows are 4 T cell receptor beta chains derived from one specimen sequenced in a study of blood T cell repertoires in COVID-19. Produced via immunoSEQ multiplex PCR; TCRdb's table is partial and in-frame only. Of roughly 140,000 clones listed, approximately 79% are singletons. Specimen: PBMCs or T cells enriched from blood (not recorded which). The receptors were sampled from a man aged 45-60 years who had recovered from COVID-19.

The CDR3 sequence: CASSSSGTSNIQYF. The CDR3 nucleotides read TGTGCCAGCAGTTCCTCCGGGACATCGAACATTCAGTACTTC. The rearrangement links TRBV27 to TRBJ2-4, with a weak D call TRBD1 (6 bases). V was shortened by 4 bases and J by 7 bases, with 14 bases between the two germline ends. Germline V gives CDR1 MNHEY, CDR2 SMNVEV (reference sequence). This CDR3 has 14 amino acids.

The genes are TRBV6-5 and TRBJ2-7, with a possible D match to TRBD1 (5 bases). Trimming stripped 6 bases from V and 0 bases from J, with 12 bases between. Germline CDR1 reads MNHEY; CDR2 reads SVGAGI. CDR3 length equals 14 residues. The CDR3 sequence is CASRPGSVSYEQYF. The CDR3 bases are TGTGCCAGCAGACCAGGGTCGGTCTCCTACGAGCAGTACTTC.

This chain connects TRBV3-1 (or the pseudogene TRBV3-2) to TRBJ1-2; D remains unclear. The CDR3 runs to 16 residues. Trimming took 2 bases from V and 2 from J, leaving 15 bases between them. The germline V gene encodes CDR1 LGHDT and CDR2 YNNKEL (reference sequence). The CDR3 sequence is CASSQILTVENYGYTF. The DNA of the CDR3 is TGTGCCAGCAGCCAAATCTTAACAGTTGAGAACTATGGCTACACCTTC.

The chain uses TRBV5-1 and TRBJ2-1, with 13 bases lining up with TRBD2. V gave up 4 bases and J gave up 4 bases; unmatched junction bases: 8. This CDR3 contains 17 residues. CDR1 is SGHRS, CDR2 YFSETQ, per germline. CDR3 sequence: CASSPWTSGGRYNEQFF. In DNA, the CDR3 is TGCGCCAGCAGCCCCTGGACTAGCGGGGGCCGTTACAATGAGCAGTTCTTC.